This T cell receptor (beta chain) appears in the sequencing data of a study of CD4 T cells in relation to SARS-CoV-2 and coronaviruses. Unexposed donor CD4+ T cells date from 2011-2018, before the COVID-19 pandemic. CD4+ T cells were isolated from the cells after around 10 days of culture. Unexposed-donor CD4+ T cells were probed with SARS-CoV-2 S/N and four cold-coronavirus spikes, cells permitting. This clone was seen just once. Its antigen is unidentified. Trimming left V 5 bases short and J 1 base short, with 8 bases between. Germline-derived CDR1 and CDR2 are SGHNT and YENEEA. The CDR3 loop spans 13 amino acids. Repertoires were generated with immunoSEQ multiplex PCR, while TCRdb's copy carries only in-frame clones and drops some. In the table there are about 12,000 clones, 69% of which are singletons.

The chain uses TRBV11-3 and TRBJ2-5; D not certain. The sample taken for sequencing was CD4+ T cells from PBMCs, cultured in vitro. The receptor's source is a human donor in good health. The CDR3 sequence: CASSQPLQETQYF. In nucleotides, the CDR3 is TGTGCCAGCAGCCAACCCCTCCAAGAGACCCAGTACTTC.